This T cell receptor beta chain was sequenced for a study of blood T cell repertoires in COVID-19 (dated by TCRdb to about 2020). As for the study more broadly: Samples covering the acute and convalescent phases of COVID-19 were provided by collaborators in the United States, Italy and Spain. The prospective study material was composed of cDNA or gDNA derived from T cells, B-cell-depleted T cells, or PBMCs. Deeply sampled blood TCRbeta repertoires from subjects exposed to, actively infected with, or recovered from COVID-19 were included in the dataset. The repertoires were made available in a free public database intended to serve as a resource for research on the immune response to SARS-CoV-2. Samples were obtained from the ongoing ImmuneRACE study (first 160 participants) and from 1,000 to 1,500 subjects provided by 6 global collaborators. Sample metadata almost always included a de-identified subject ID, COVID-19 status, age in years and sex. Where available, HLA class I and class II types were taken from metadata supplied by the sample provider and were not determined by assay-based typing. Study-wide findings and limitations: The quantity of clinical and demographic metadata differed by source and by participant and was supplied without curation.

At one collaborating source in Seattle, patients were enrolled during active infection and were followed longitudinally through the course of disease. The collaborating institutions used their own protocols to collect whole blood in K2EDTA tubes. For TCRbeta analysis, collaborators shipped samples as frozen whole blood, isolated PBMCs, or DNA extracted from either of those sample types. TCRbeta CDR3 regions were amplified from genomic DNA by means of the immunoSEQ Assay, a bias-controlled multiplex PCR. The original methods were these. The number of nucleated cells in each sample was estimated by amplification of reference gene primers within the assay. Sequence reads were collapsed and filtered to measure the absolute abundance of every unique TCRbeta CDR3 rearrangement. For each sample, productive Simpson clonality was calculated by taking the square root of Simpson's diversity index across productive rearrangements. The clones in this table, taken by TCRdb from immuneACCESS, are in-frame only. Not every clone is retained; where verified, under half of the shortfall comes from an unresolved V gene, and the cause of the rest is unknown. The D gene and trimming were derived from the DNA, and the V and J assignments and clone size from that table. In all, the sample holds 210,000 or so clones, and 85% to 90% of those were seen once. Clones ranked in the top ten supply under 3.5% of the sample.

CDR1 and CDR2 (SQVTM, ANQGSEA) derive from the germline V gene. Here V drops 7 bases and J drops 0 bases, and the junction holds 8 bases not matched to any gene. Counted from cysteine to phenylalanine, this CDR3 has 14 amino acids. Solely the CDR3 DNA is kept, with 42 bases framed from the first base. This clone has a single count. It has no known antigen specificity. No base-level quality is on record; no much larger clone is a single base apart. The specimen sequenced was peripheral blood. This sequence was found in a man in his thirties or forties with COVID-19, enrolled during active disease. The sequence is built from TRBV29-1 and TRBJ1-1, with 7 bases aligning to TRBD1. The DNA sequence is as follows: TGCAGCGCTGGGGGACAGAGTATGAACACTGAAGCTTTCTTT. The encoded protein is CSAGGQSMNTEAFF. Outside the CDR3, residues come from the reference TRBV29-1 and TRBJ1-1 proteins, so the full variable domain is: SAVISQKPSRDICQRGTSLTIQCQVDSQVTMMFWYRQQPGQSLTLIATANQGSEATYESGFVIDKFPISRPNLTFSTLTVSNMSPEDSSIYLCSAGGQSMNTEAFFGQGTRLTVV.